These T cell receptor beta chains were read from a single sample in a study of cytomegalovirus exposure and HLA in healthy donors. Data came from immunoSEQ multiplex PCR; TCRdb stores just in-frame clones and leaves some out. The sample shows tens of thousands of clones, around four fifths of them seen only once. Input material: PBMCs. These receptors were collected from a male donor in good health and CMV-seropositive. Both conserved end residues are part of each CDR3. A D gene is named only where the DNA matches it firmly. Only some rows state a clone size, as once, few, many or a class for expanded clones.

v_gene	j_gene	abundance	d_gene	CDR3aa	CDR3nt
TRBV5-4	TRBJ2-7	few	TRBD2	CASSIGLAGPYEQYF	TGTGCCAGCAGCATCGGACTAGCGGGGCCCTACGAGCAGTACTTC
TRBV5-6	TRBJ1-1	once	TRBD1	CASSYATGGTEAFF	TGTGCCAGCAGCTATGCGACAGGGGGTACTGAAGCTTTCTTT
TRBV27	TRBJ1-2	-	TRBD1	CASSQRVQGVAGYTF	TGTGCCAGCAGCCAAAGGGTTCAGGGGGTAGCGGGCTACACCTTC
TRBV6-1	TRBJ2-7	-	TRBD1	CAVTGGPYEQYF	TGTGCCGTTACAGGGGGTCCCTACGAGCAGTACTTC
TRBV5-8	TRBJ2-7	-	TRBD1	CASSQGQGVSYEQYF	TGTGCCAGCAGCCAGGGGCAGGGGGTCTCCTACGAGCAGTACTTC
TRBV28	TRBJ2-7	once	-	CASSSGQLSSYEQYF	TGTGCCAGCAGTTCAGGACAGTTAAGCTCCTACGAGCAGTACTTC
TRBV6-1	TRBJ2-4	once	TRBD2	CASSDLPGLADIAKNIQYF	TGTGCCAGCAGTGACCTACCGGGACTAGCCGATATAGCCAAAAACATTCAGTACTTC
TRBV5-1	TRBJ1-1	-	TRBD1	CASSSDRANTEAFF	TGCGCCAGCAGCTCCGACAGGGCGAACACTGAAGCTTTCTTT
TRBV30	TRBJ1-1	once	-	CAWTGTNAMNTEAFF	TGTGCCTGGACCGGGACAAATGCCATGAACACTGAAGCTTTCTTT
TRBV5-1	TRBJ2-7	-	TRBD2	CASSRVLAGDLDYEQYF	TGCGCCAGCAGTCGAGTCTTAGCGGGAGATCTCGACTACGAGCAGTACTTC
TRBV9	TRBJ1-3	-	-	CASSVAGSGNTIYF	TGTGCCAGCAGCGTAGCGGGCTCTGGAAACACCATATATTTT
TRBV7-7	TRBJ2-2	-	TRBD1	CASSPGGNTGELFF	TGTGCCAGCAGTCCAGGGGGGAACACCGGGGAGCTGTTTTTT
TRBV19	TRBJ2-7	-	-	CASSSGTHEQYF	TGTGCCAGTTCTAGTGGAACCCACGAGCAGTACTTC
TRBV7-3	TRBJ2-3	-	TRBD2	CASSSGLAEPYTDTQYF	TGTGCCAGCAGCTCGGGACTAGCGGAACCTTACACAGATACGCAGTATTTT
TRBV29-1	TRBJ2-1	-	TRBD2	CSVEGGESSSYNEQFF	TGCAGCGTTGAGGGGGGGGAGTCTAGCTCCTACAATGAGCAGTTCTTC
TRBV18	TRBJ1-6	-	-	CASSPVRAIETNSPLHF	TGTGCCAGCTCTCCCGTTAGAGCGATAGAAACCAATTCACCCCTCCACTTT
TRBV10-3	TRBJ1-5	-	-	CAISAVGNQPQHF	TGTGCCATCAGCGCGGTAGGTAATCAGCCCCAGCATTTT
TRBV27	TRBJ1-6	few	-	CASSLSSTRDNSPLHF	TGTGCCAGCAGTTTATCGTCGACACGAGATAATTCACCCCTCCACTTT
TRBV9	TRBJ2-1	-	-	CASSVRPSGSWENEQFF	TGTGCCAGCAGCGTCCGCCCATCCGGGAGCTGGGAGAATGAGCAGTTCTTC
TRBV4-1	TRBJ2-1	-	TRBD2	CASSRGLAGNEQFF	TGCGCCAGCAGCCGGGGACTAGCCGGGAATGAGCAGTTCTTC
TRBV25-1	TRBJ2-7	-	TRBD1	CASSDTGTGNYEQYF	TGTGCCAGCAGTGACACCGGGACAGGGAACTACGAGCAGTACTTC
TRBV5-6	TRBJ2-2	-	-	CASSLDSSTGELFF	TGTGCCAGCAGCCTGGACAGCTCCACCGGGGAGCTGTTTTTT
TRBV6-6	TRBJ2-7	-	-	CACAGIQFYEQYF	TGTGCCTGTGCCGGGATACAGTTCTACGAGCAGTACTTC
TRBV2	TRBJ1-1	-	-	CASSEGRNTEAFF	TGTGCCAGCAGTGAAGGCAGGAACACTGAAGCTTTCTTT
TRBV20-1	TRBJ1-1	once	-	CSAWRNTEAFF	TGCAGTGCCTGGAGGAACACTGAAGCTTTCTTT
TRBV28	TRBJ1-2	few	-	CATQYGYTF	TGTGCCACACAATATGGCTACACCTTC
TRBV4-2	TRBJ1-2	once	TRBD1	CASSQEGQGLNYGYTF	TGTGCCAGCAGCCAAGAGGGACAGGGTTTGAACTATGGCTACACCTTC
TRBV6-5	TRBJ2-2	few	-	CASSPPGSGTGELFF	TGTGCCAGCAGCCCCCCGGGGAGCGGCACCGGGGAGCTGTTTTTT
TRBV18	TRBJ2-7	-	-	CASSPEDSPWEQYF	TGTGCCAGCTCACCGGAGGACAGCCCCTGGGAGCAGTACTTC
TRBV5-1	TRBJ2-7	few	TRBD2	CASSYTSGGAYEQYF	TGCGCCAGCAGCTACACTAGCGGGGGGGCCTACGAGCAGTACTTC
TRBV28	TRBJ2-2	-	TRBD1	CASTFVGTANTGELFF	TGTGCCAGCACATTCGTCGGGACAGCGAACACCGGGGAGCTGTTTTTT
TRBV30	TRBJ2-7	-	-	CAWRGGYEQYF	TGTGCCTGGAGAGGCGGGTACGAGCAGTACTTC
TRBV28	TRBJ2-7	-	TRBD1	CASSLPGQGDEQYF	TGTGCCAGCAGCCTTCCGGGACAGGGGGACGAGCAGTACTTC